The 9 T cell receptor beta chains below all came from one sample that was sequenced in a study of PD-1 blockade in classical Hodgkin lymphoma. Some clones are missing from TCRdb's copy, which holds only in-frame ones; the method was immunoSEQ multiplex PCR. The sample includes around 34,000 clones, over 75% of them seen just once. Following autologous stem cell transplantation, relapse occurred in every patient, and exposure to brentuximab vedotin varied. CD4+ T cells were purified from thawed PBMCs by negative selection. The input for sequencing was CD4+ T cells from blood, taken at baseline. The origin of the receptors is a human donor with classical Hodgkin lymphoma.

The CDR3 DNA reads TGTGCCAGTAGTATGGGTACTGAGCAGTTCTTC. This gives the protein CASSMGTEQFF. The V and J genes are TRBV19 and TRBJ2-1; the D is unclear. Germline loops: CDR1 LNHDA, CDR2 SQIVND (reference sequence). Trimming removed 3 bases from V and 9 bases from J, with 6 bases in between. The CDR3 consists of 11 residues. Based on the CDR3 plus reference TRBV19 and TRBJ2-1, the full variable domain is DGGITQSPKYLFRKEGQNVTLSCEQNLNHDAMYWYRQDPGQGLRLIYYSQIVNDFQKGDIAEGYSVSREKKESFPLTVTSAQKNPTAFYLCASSMGTEQFFGPGTRLTVL.

CDR3 sequence (DNA): TGTGCCAGCAGCGTAGAAGGGGTTGACACCATATATTTT. Amino acids: CASSVEGVDTIYF. V and J are TRBV9 and TRBJ1-3, with D perhaps TRBD1 (5 bases). The germline CDR1 and CDR2 sequences are SGDLS and YYNGEE. Trimming pared 0 bases from V and 8 bases from J, leaving 9 bases between. The CDR3 covers 13 residues.

The J gene is TRBJ1-2, the V gene TRBV5-8; 10 nucleotides align to TRBD1. The CDR3 covers 15 residues. CDR1 is SGHTS and CDR2 is YDEGEE in the germline V gene. After removal of 1 base from V and 7 bases from J, the junction contained 7 bases not matched to a gene. The DNA of the CDR3 is TGTGCCAGCAGCTTGCGGACAGGGGGGTTGTTTGGCTACACCTTC. Amino acid sequence: CASSLRTGGLFGYTF.

This chain uses TRBV4-1 with TRBJ2-3; 8 bases fit TRBD2. Trimming cost V 5 bases and J 0 bases; bases outside gene matches: 4. From germline, CDR1 is MGHRA and CDR2 YSYEKL. The CDR3 sequence is 15 residues long. The CDR3 nucleotides are TGCGCCAGCAGCAAAATAGCGGGAAGCACAGATACGCAGTATTTT. Amino acid sequence: CASSKIAGSTDTQYF.

V and J are TRBV9 and TRBJ2-2, with 11 bases that match TRBD2. CDR3 size: 16 residues. Per the germline V gene, CDR1 is SGDLS and CDR2 is YYNGEE. The J segment lost 7 bases and the V segment lost 3 bases, leaving 8 bases of the junction unmatched. The chain's CDR3 is CASSGSLAGVLGELFF. CDR3 sequence (DNA): TGTGCCAGCAGCGGATCACTAGCGGGAGTTCTCGGGGAGCTGTTTTTT.

This clone appeared a few times. The genes are TRBV29-1 and TRBJ2-7, with D maybe TRBD1 (5 bases). CDR1 is SQVTM and CDR2 is ANQGSEA in the germline V gene. The ends were cut back, 2 bases at V and 6 bases at J, with 14 bases in the middle. The CDR3 has 13 residues. In nucleotides, the CDR3 is TGCAGCGTTGAAAGGGCAGGGTGGAGCGAGCAGTACTTC. As protein: CSVERAGWSEQYF.

This chain connects TRBV14 to TRBJ2-1, with D tentatively TRBD2 (6 bases). Germline V CDR1 and CDR2: SGHDN, FVKESK. The CDR3 has 13 amino acids. V lost 10 bases, J lost 7 bases, and 17 bases lay in between. The CDR3 loop is CATSQAGGNEQFF. The CDR3 DNA reads as TGTGCCACCTCTCAGGCCGGGGGTAATGAGCAGTTCTTC.

This clone occurred once. The chain is built from TRBV27 and TRBJ1-1; no definite D call. V shed 6 bases and J shed 5 bases, with 10 bases lying between them. Germline CDR1 is MNHEY and CDR2 is SMNVEV (reference sequence). The CDR3 length is 12 residues. The CDR3 DNA sequence: TGTGCCAGCAGGGGGATCTTGACTGAAGCTTTCTTT. Translating it yields CASRGILTEAFF.

This chain joins TRBV5-1 and TRBJ1-4, with 12 positions matching TRBD1. The CDR3 consists of 17 residues. Germline V lookup: CDR1 SGHRS, CDR2 YFSETQ. The J segment lost 2 bases and the V segment lost 5 bases, leaving 7 bases of the junction unmatched. The CDR3: CASRHGTGGATNEKLFF. DNA of the CDR3: TGCGCCAGCAGGCACGGGACAGGGGGCGCGACTAATGAAAAACTGTTTTTT.